This TCR beta chain appears in the sequencing data of a study of T-cell reconstitution after alpha-beta-depleted transplantation in children. This clonotype showed up many times. The CDR3 consists of 12 residues. Germline V CDR1 and CDR2: ENHRY, SYGVKD. V was cut by 3 bases and J by 5 bases, with 7 bases left in between. Preparation of the TCRbeta library was carried out with unique molecular identifiers. TCRdb recomputed calls from the PCR reads with MiXCR, one row per CDR3 protein. The sample includes hundreds of thousands of distinct CDR3 sequences, around 12% of them seen just once. The specimen comprised PBMCs from the stem cell graft donor, sampled from the stem cell graft. The clonotype was recovered from a human donor who donated a stem cell graft to a child with acute lymphoblastic leukemia. The J gene is TRBJ2-5, the V gene TRBV10-3; D call uncertain. The CDR3 DNA reads TGTGCCATCAGTGAACAGTTGGAGACCCAGTACTTC. It yields the protein CAISEQLETQYF.